This TCR beta chain was documented in a study of blood T cells in healthy people across ages. Germline V gene sequence: CDR1 SEHNR, CDR2 FQNEAQ (reference sequence). The V end was cut by 9 bases, the J end by 6 bases, with 21 bases between. The CDR3 length is 15 residues. Sample-barcoded 5' priming and a J-beta primer mix drove a second PCR of roughly 7 to 11 cycles. TCRdb ran MiXCR on the 5' RACE reads and lists one entry per CDR3 protein. The data contain over 1.5 million distinct CDR3 sequences, 49% of them seen just once; the ten biggest clones take up 2% to 2.5%. The sample taken for sequencing was blood. V gene TRBV7-9 combines with J gene TRBJ2-1, with a weak D call TRBD1 (6 bases). The clonotype was recovered from a woman aged 40 to 50 in good health. CDR3 amino acids: CASRATTGILNEQFF. The CDR3, as DNA: TGTGCCAGTAGGGCAACAACAGGGATCCTCAATGAGCAGTTCTTC.